This entry features one T cell receptor beta chain sequence. This clonotype was recorded many times. This clone's antigen is unknown. Base quality data are lacking; no much larger clone is found one base away. The TCR beta CDR3 regions were amplified from RNA transcripts. A first-round RT-PCR of the TCR CDR3 used the HTBI primer set with the Qiagen OneStep RT-PCR kit. The libraries were constructed in a second round of multiplex PCR and then size-selected and purified. Libraries were sequenced paired-end with 100 bp reads on an Illumina HiSeq2000. The authors processed their data as follows. SOAPnuke was used to process the raw data, with reads discarded if the reads contained adapters or uncalled bases, had a mean Phred below 15, or lacked an exact constant-primer or identifier match. COPE v1.2.5 was used to merge high-quality paired reads, and clonotypes were defined as unique nucleotide sequences. MiTCR v1.1 was used to align clonotypes to the IMGT TRBV, TRBD and TRBJ reference segments. Only V-J combinations with frequency above 0.0001, covering roughly 99% of repertoires, were analysed. A TCS score was defined as the ratio of F50 (clonal expansion) to E x V (chaos), with BLOSUM62-based TCRdist applied between CDR3 peptides within each V-J. Welch's t-statistics and random forest reduced 514 V-J features to 13, which were used in a naive Bayes classifier (R e1071). The public reads were quality trimmed at Q25 with fastp and then assembled into clones with MiXCR by TCRdb, keeping productive beta chains. Identical CDR3 proteins give one entry, which carries the most common genes and DNA. The V and J calls were determined by TCRdb, not by the authors. This sample comprises approximately 690,000 distinct CDR3 sequences, under 25% of them detected only once. The ten largest clones capture about 34% of the sample.

The trim is 3 bases for V and 5 bases for J, with a gap of 13 bases between the germline ends. Looking up the germline V gene yields CDR1 SGHAT and CDR2 FQNNGV. The CDR3 sequence holds 14 residues, the cysteine and phenylalanine included. Only the CDR3 DNA is retained, 42 bases long and in frame from the first base. Ophthalmopathy patients had moderately to severely active disease, Clinical Activity Score of at least 3, NOSPECS grade of at least 4, and duration under 3 months. Any patient with an uncontrolled infection, another autoimmune disease, pregnancy or lactation was excluded. Diagnoses relied on clinical symptoms, serum thyroxine and TRAb, thyroid ultrasound and orbital computed tomography. PBMCs were isolated from 10 ml of fresh peripheral blood by Ficoll-Paque density gradient centrifugation. Trizol reagent was used to extract total RNA, and RNA quality was then checked on an Agilent 2100 Bioanalyzer.

The record originates from a study of T cells in Graves' hyperthyroidism and ophthalmopathy (dated by TCRdb to about 2019). Some background on the complete study: Peripheral blood samples were taken at the time of initial diagnosis, prior to any treatment. A discovery cohort of roughly 96 patients, about 40 with Graves' ophthalmopathy and 55 to 65 with stable Graves' hyperthyroidism, was used to find distinguishing TCR V-J signatures. Whether ophthalmopathy could be predicted prospectively was tested in an independent validation cohort made up of 18 to 20 hyperthyroidism patients plus 17 patients who later progressed to ophthalmopathy. The 100 discovery patients were randomly split 7:3 into training and test sets. Thyroid tissue and blood T-cell repertoires from roughly six Graves' hyperthyroidism patients were also compared in the study. After blood sampling, hyperthyroidism patients were treated with methimazole at a starting dose of 30 mg daily, and ophthalmopathy patients were treated with high-dose intravenous methylprednisolone. The paper describes TCR Vbeta CDR3 sequencing of fewer than 150 peripheral blood samples, made up of around 41 ophthalmopathy patients, some 76 hyperthyroidism patients and about 17 progressor patients.

Broader findings and caveats from the paper: Most expanded thyroid clonotypes (frequency above 0.001) were also detected in blood, suggesting blood repertoires may reflect thyroid immune responses. In validation, the model predicted progression to ophthalmopathy a median of 6.5 months before onset, with approximately 68% sensitivity and nearly 75% specificity. No statistical method was used to set the sample size in advance, and investigators knew the group allocation. A 13 V-J signature model separated ophthalmopathy from stable hyperthyroidism, with 87.88% sensitivity and 81.08% specificity in cross-validation and 80%/75% in testing.

The chain was built from TRBV11-2 and TRBJ2-5; TRBD1 is perhaps the D gene, given 6 matching bases. The TCR was taken from a young man with Graves' ophthalmopathy. Sequenced material: blood. The CDR3 protein is CASSFPGVSETQYF. The nucleotides read TGTGCCAGCAGCTTCCCAGGGGTTTCGGAGACCCAGTACTTC. With the portions outside the CDR3 filled from the reference TRBV11-2 and TRBJ2-5 genes, the complete variable region becomes EAGVAQSPRYKIIEKRQSVAFWCNPISGHATLYWYQQILGQGPKLLIQFQNNGVVDDSQLPKDRFSAERLKGVDSTLKIQPAKLEDSAVYLCASSFPGVSETQYFGPGTRLLVL.